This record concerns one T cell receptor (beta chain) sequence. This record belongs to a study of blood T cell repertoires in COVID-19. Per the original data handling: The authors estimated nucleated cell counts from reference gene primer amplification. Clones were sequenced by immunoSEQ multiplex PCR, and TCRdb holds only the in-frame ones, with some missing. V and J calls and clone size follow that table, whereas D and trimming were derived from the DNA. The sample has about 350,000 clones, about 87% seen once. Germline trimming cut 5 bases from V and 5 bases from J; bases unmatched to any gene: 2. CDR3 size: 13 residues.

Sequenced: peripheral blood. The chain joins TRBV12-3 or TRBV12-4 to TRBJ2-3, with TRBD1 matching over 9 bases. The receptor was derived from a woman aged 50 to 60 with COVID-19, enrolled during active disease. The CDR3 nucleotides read TGTGCCAGCAGTACAGGGGGCAGAGATACGCAGTATTTT. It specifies CASSTGGRDTQYF.